These 20 T cell receptor beta chains originate from one sample sequenced in a study of blood T cell repertoires in COVID-19. Profiling relied on immunoSEQ multiplex PCR, and the TCRdb table lists in-frame clones only, not all of them. The data contain a few hundred thousand clones, about 80% of them seen just once; the ten biggest clones take up about 2%. The sequenced sample consisted of peripheral blood. These receptor sequences come from a man aged 25 to 40 who had recovered from COVID-19.

The rearrangement links TRBV7-9 to TRBJ2-3, with 10 bases identical to TRBD1. CDR3 length: 17 residues. CDR1 SEHNR and CDR2 FQNEAQ come from the germline V gene (reference sequence). Unmatched junction bases numbered 6, after V lost 3 bases and J lost 0 bases. The CDR3 spells CASSFGTGVSSTDTQYF. The CDR3 nucleotides are TGTGCCAGCAGCTTTGGGACAGGGGTTTCTAGCACAGATACGCAGTATTTT.

This chain connects TRBV19 to TRBJ1-4; D possibly corresponds to TRBD1 (6 bases). This CDR3 is 14 amino acids long. Germline V gene data show CDR1 as LNHDA and CDR2 as SQIVND (reference sequence). DNA for the CDR3: TGTGCTGTGGGGGGGGCCTCAACTAATGAAAAACTGTTTTTT. Protein: CAVGGASTNEKLFF.

The rearrangement links TRBV5-1 to TRBJ1-1; 7 bases map to TRBD1. The CDR3 length is 15 residues. With V trimmed by 4 bases and J by 5 bases, 11 bases remained unmatched. The germline V gene encodes CDR1 SGHRS and CDR2 YFSETQ. As DNA, the CDR3 is TGCGCCAGCAGCCCCGGAGACAGGGAATGGACTGAAGCTTTCTTT. Its translation is CASSPGDREWTEAFF. The whole variable domain, filled in from reference TRBV5-1 and TRBJ1-1, reads KAGVTQTPRYLIKTRGQQVTLSCSPISGHRSVSWYQQTPGQGLQFLFEYFSETQRNKGNFPGRFSGRQFSNSRSEMNVSTLELGDSALYLCASSPGDREWTEAFFGQGTRLTVV.

In this sample, this clone turned up once. CDR3 residues: CSVRETQGGTEAFF. CDR3 coding DNA: TGCAGCGTTCGGGAAACTCAAGGAGGCACTGAAGCTTTCTTT. V is TRBV29-1 and J is TRBJ1-1; D gene uncertain. Deletions cut 5 bases from V and 4 bases from J, with 17 bases between. The CDR3 sequence is 14 residues long. Germline loops: CDR1 SQVTM, CDR2 ANQGSEA.

The CDR3 is CASSEVDRGTDTQYF. CDR3 nucleotides: TGCGCCAGCAGTGAGGTGGACAGGGGCACAGATACGCAGTATTTT. J is TRBJ2-3 and V is TRBV10-1, with 8 bases aligning to TRBD1. Trimming took 2 bases from V and 1 from J; bases not matched to a gene: 2. Per the germline V gene, CDR1 is WNHNN and CDR2 is SYGVQD (reference sequence). The CDR3 consists of 15 residues.

V usage is TRBV3-1 (or the pseudogene TRBV3-2) and J usage is TRBJ2-5, with 12 nucleotides matching TRBD2. Trimming removed 1 base from V and 4 bases from J; junction bases left unmatched: 7. This CDR3 comprises 17 residues. Looked up from germline, CDR1 is LGHDT and CDR2 is YNNKEL (reference sequence). CDR3 loop: CASSQGLAGGKGETQYF. The CDR3 DNA reads as TGTGCCAGCAGCCAAGGGCTAGCGGGGGGGAAAGGAGAGACCCAGTACTTC.

The CDR3 DNA reads as TGTGCCAGCAAGGGCCAGGGCTCTGAAAAACTGTTTTTT. Protein sequence: CASKGQGSEKLFF. This chain joins TRBV9 and TRBJ1-4, with TRBD1 as a possible D gene (5 bases). This CDR3 is 13 amino acids long. In germline, CDR1 is SGDLS, CDR2 YYNGEE. V lost 6 bases and J lost 7, with 13 bases in between.

The chain is built from TRBV19 and TRBJ2-1; possible D gene TRBD1, 6 bases. V lost 2 bases and J lost 6, with 23 bases in between. The germline V gene has CDR1 LNHDA and CDR2 SQIVND (reference sequence). The CDR3 covers 18 residues. The CDR3 protein is CASSILGSGTPVSNEQFF. DNA of the CDR3: TGTGCCAGTAGTATACTTGGTTCCGGGACACCTGTGTCCAATGAGCAGTTCTTC.

This clone has just a few counts. The rearrangement links TRBV5-6 to TRBJ1-2; a weak D match, TRBD1 (5 bases). CDR3 length: 14 amino acids. CDR1 SGHDT and CDR2 YYEEEE come from the germline V gene. Trimming cost V 5 bases and J 7 bases, with 18 bases left between them. CDR3 residues: CASRPGPRASGYTF. CDR3 nucleotides: TGTGCCAGCAGGCCGGGCCCCAGGGCGAGTGGCTACACCTTC.

The rearrangement links TRBV7-9 to TRBJ1-1; perhaps TRBD1 as D (5 bases). Germline V gene data show CDR1 as SEHNR and CDR2 as FQNEAQ (reference sequence). This CDR3 has 14 amino acids. Trimming removed 4 bases at V and 5 bases at J, with 14 bases between. CDR3 nucleotides: TGTGCCAGCAGCTATCCGACGGGGGGGACTGAAGCTTTCTTT. Amino acids: CASSYPTGGTEAFF. The full variable domain, with the rest looked up from reference TRBV7-9 and TRBJ1-1, is DTGVSQNPRHKITKRGQNVTFRCDPISEHNRLYWYRQTLGQGPEFLTYFQNEAQLEKSRLLSDRFSAERPKGSFSTLEIQRTEQGDSAMYLCASSYPTGGTEAFFGQGTRLTVV.

V usage is TRBV3-1 (or the pseudogene TRBV3-2) and J usage is TRBJ2-3, with D possibly matching TRBD2 (5 bases). This CDR3 region has 13 residues. Trimming removed 3 bases from V and 5 bases from J, with 9 bases in between. Looked up from germline, CDR1 is LGHDT and CDR2 is YNNKEL (reference sequence). CDR3 nucleotides: TGTGCCAGCAGCCATCGAGGGAAAGATACGCAGTATTTT. Translation: CASSHRGKDTQYF.

The chain is built from TRBV6-5 and TRBJ1-6; D not certain. V was shortened by 7 bases and J by 9 bases, with 16 bases between the two germline ends. In germline, CDR1 is MNHEY, CDR2 SVGAGI. CDR3 length: 14 amino acids. The CDR3 DNA reads as TGTGCCAGCAAGGAGGAAGGGCCTAGTTCACCCCTCCACTTT. It translates to CASKEEGPSSPLHF.

The chain is built from TRBV28 and TRBJ2-7; 9 bases agree with TRBD1. The CDR3 is made up of 14 amino acids. V lost 4 bases and J lost 5; bases outside the gene matches: 6. Germline V CDR1 and CDR2: MDHEN, SYDVKM. Here the CDR3 reads CASSSTGQGNEQYV. Written as DNA, the CDR3 is TGTGCCAGCAGTTCGACGGGACAGGGCAACGAGCAGTACGTC.

V usage is TRBV6-5 and J usage is TRBJ1-2, with D possibly matching TRBD1 (6 bases). V lost 5 bases to trimming and J lost 3 bases, with 13 bases between them. Germline lookup yields CDR1 MNHEY and CDR2 SVGAGI. The CDR3 is 14 residues long. CDR3 nucleotide sequence: TGTGCCAGCAGTCCGAGGGGGGGGGACTATGGCTACACCTTC. Its protein is CASSPRGGDYGYTF.

This clone was detected ten times or more. V is TRBV7-3 and J is TRBJ1-5; no clear D. The CDR3 is made up of 13 amino acids. CDR1 and CDR2 from the germline V gene are SGHTA and FQGTGA. V was shortened by 5 bases and J by 6 bases, with 11 bases between the two germline ends. The CDR3 DNA reads as TGTGCCAGCAGCCAAGAGCGGGGTCAGCCCCAGCATTTT. Amino acids: CASSQERGQPQHF.

The chain combines TRBV29-1 with TRBJ1-2; 9 bases fit TRBD1. This CDR3 has 13 amino acids. Germline V gene sequence: CDR1 SQVTM, CDR2 ANQGSEA. The V gene end was trimmed by 7 bases and the J gene end by 6 bases; junction bases not matched to a gene: 9. Written as DNA, the CDR3 is TGCAGCGCTGGACAGGGGAGGGAAGATGGCTACACCTTC. Translated: CSAGQGREDGYTF. Complete variable domain (other parts from reference TRBV29-1 and TRBJ1-2): SAVISQKPSRDICQRGTSLTIQCQVDSQVTMMFWYRQQPGQSLTLIATANQGSEATYESGFVIDKFPISRPNLTFSTLTVSNMSPEDSSIYLCSAGQGREDGYTFGSGTRLTVV.

CDR3 DNA: TGTGCCAGTAGTCCCGGGACTAACCTGGAGACCCAGTACTTC. Translation gives CASSPGTNLETQYF. The chain is built from TRBV19 and TRBJ2-5; 7 bases fit TRBD2. Germline CDR1 and CDR2: LNHDA and SQIVND (reference sequence). V lost 5 bases and J lost 5; bases outside the gene matches: 8. There are 14 residues in the CDR3.

This clone was counted a few times. The chain is built from TRBV7-9 and TRBJ2-5, with 7 nucleotides matching TRBD1. The J segment lost 5 bases and the V segment lost 8 bases, leaving 5 bases of the junction unmatched. CDR3 size: 12 residues. In germline, CDR1 is SEHNR, CDR2 FQNEAQ (reference sequence). The CDR3 protein is CASGQGVETQYF. In DNA, the CDR3 is TGTGCCAGCGGCCAGGGGGTTGAGACCCAGTACTTC.

The chain combines TRBV29-1 with TRBJ1-4; 9 bases match TRBD1. This CDR3 contains 13 residues. Trimming at V came to 4 bases and at J to 8 bases, leaving 5 bases not matched to a gene. Per germline, CDR1 SQVTM and CDR2 ANQGSEA. In DNA, the CDR3 is TGCAGCGTTGTGGGGACAGGGACGGAAAAACTGTTTTTT. The encoded protein is CSVVGTGTEKLFF.

The gene calls are TRBV7-2 and TRBJ1-1; possible D gene TRBD1, 5 bases. V lost 6 bases, J lost 5 bases, and 16 bases lay in between. The germline V gene has CDR1 SGHTA and CDR2 FQGNSA. This CDR3 spans 14 amino acids. CDR3 DNA sequence: TGTGCCAGCAGATTCCCGGGGGTCGGAACTGAAGCTTTCTTT. As protein: CASRFPGVGTEAFF.